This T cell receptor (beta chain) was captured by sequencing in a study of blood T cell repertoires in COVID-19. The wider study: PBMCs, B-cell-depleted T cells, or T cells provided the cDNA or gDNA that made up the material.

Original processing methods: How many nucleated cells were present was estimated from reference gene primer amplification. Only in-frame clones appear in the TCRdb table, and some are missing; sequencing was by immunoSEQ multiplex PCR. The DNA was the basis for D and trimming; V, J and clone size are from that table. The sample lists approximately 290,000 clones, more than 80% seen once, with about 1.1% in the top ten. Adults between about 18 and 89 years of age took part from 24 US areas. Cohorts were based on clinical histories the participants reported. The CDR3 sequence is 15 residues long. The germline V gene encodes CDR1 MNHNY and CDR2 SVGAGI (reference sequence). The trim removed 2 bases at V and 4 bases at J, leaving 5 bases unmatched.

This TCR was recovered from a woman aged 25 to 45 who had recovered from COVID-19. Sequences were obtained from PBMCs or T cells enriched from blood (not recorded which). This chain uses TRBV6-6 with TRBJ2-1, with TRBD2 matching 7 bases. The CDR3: CASSYTAGTYNEQFF. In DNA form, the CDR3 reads TGTGCCAGCAGTTACACAGCGGGGACTTACAATGAGCAGTTCTTC.